Listed below are T cell receptor beta chains from one sample, sequenced in a study of sequential checkpoint blockade in melanoma. TCRdb's copy holds only in-frame clones and misses some; the assay was immunoSEQ multiplex PCR. The data hold under 15,000 clones, with 70% to 80% observed a single time. Specimen: CD8+ T cells sorted from blood (inferred from file names), collected from a patient given nivolumab and ipilimumab in sequence. The receptors were sampled from a human patient with melanoma. Some clones in this sample may be carry-over from other donors' samples. CDR3s include the opening cysteine and the closing phenylalanine or tryptophan. The order of the fields is CDR3 protein, CDR3 DNA, CDR3 length, V gene, D gene, J gene. A D gene is named only where the DNA matches it firmly.

CASSQDDLGVKPQHF,TGCGCCAGCAGCCAAGATGACCTCGGGGTAAAGCCCCAGCATTTT,15,TRBV4-3,.,TRBJ1-5
CASSVSAGSETQYF,TGTGCCAGCAGCGTTTCCGCGGGGAGCGAGACCCAGTACTTC,14,TRBV9,.,TRBJ2-5
CASSELTAAYEQYF,TGTGCCAGCAGTGAATTGACAGCTGCCTACGAGCAGTACTTC,14,TRBV2,.,TRBJ2-7
CASSVGVAQGTGELFF,TGTGCCAGCAGCGTAGGAGTGGCTCAGGGCACCGGGGAGCTGTTTTTT,16,TRBV9,.,TRBJ2-2
CASSVGYSDRRRGYTF,TGTGCCAGCAGCGTAGGATACTCGGACAGGCGGCGGGGCTACACCTTC,16,TRBV9,TRBD1,TRBJ1-2
CASFDRYQETQYF,TGTGCCAGCTTTGACAGGTACCAAGAGACCCAGTACTTC,13,TRBV27,.,TRBJ2-5
CASRQSSSYTF,TGTGCCAGCAGACAGAGCAGTAGCTACACCTTC,11,TRBV27,.,TRBJ1-2
CASRGLRQGGYTF,TGTGCCAGCAGGGGACTGAGACAGGGTGGCTACACCTTC,13,TRBV2,TRBD1,TRBJ1-2
CASSSGVRYEQYF,TGCGCCAGCAGCTCGGGGGTGAGGTACGAGCAGTACTTC,13,TRBV5-1,.,TRBJ2-7
CASSLQGQGNTEAFF,TGTGCCAGCAGTTTACAGGGACAGGGCAACACTGAAGCTTTCTTT,15,TRBV28,TRBD1,TRBJ1-1
CASSPRDRDRVNNEQFF,TGTGCCAGCAGCCCCAGGGACAGGGACAGGGTTAACAATGAGCAGTTCTTC,17,TRBV7-6,TRBD1,TRBJ2-1
CASRLAGGREEKLFF,TGTGCCAGCAGGCTAGCCGGGGGGCGCGAGGAAAAACTGTTTTTT,15,TRBV7-9,.,TRBJ1-4
CASSQGGQFMQYF,TGTGCCAGCAGCCAAGGGGGGCAATTCATGCAGTACTTC,13,TRBV14,.,TRBJ2-7
CASSRDREVYNSPLHF,TGCGCCAGCAGCCGGGACAGGGAAGTCTATAATTCACCCCTCCACTTT,16,TRBV5-1,TRBD1,TRBJ1-6
CASSLARGNTEAFF,TGTGCCAGCAGCTTAGCGAGAGGGAACACTGAAGCTTTCTTT,14,TRBV7-9,.,TRBJ1-1
CASSPLGQGYQPQHF,TGTGCCAGCTCCCCTTTAGGGCAGGGGTATCAGCCCCAGCATTTT,15,TRBV18,.,TRBJ1-5
CASSEARSGAPSSYNEQFF,TGTGCCAGCAGTGAAGCGCGTAGCGGGGCCCCGAGCTCCTACAATGAGCAGTTCTTC,19,TRBV2,TRBD2,TRBJ2-1
CASSGSKQGSERYEQYF,TGTGCCAGCAGTGGGTCAAAACAGGGGTCCGAAAGGTACGAGCAGTACTTC,17,TRBV2,TRBD1,TRBJ2-7
CASSLMVRTLSSDTQYF,TGTGCCAGCAGCTTAATGGTCCGGACTTTGTCCTCAGATACGCAGTATTTT,17,TRBV7-9,.,TRBJ2-3
CSVPGTGHRYEQYF,TGCAGCGTCCCGGGGACAGGGCATCGCTACGAGCAGTACTTC,14,TRBV29-1,TRBD1,TRBJ2-7
CASYRTGNNGELFF,TGTGCCAGCTATCGGACAGGGAACAACGGGGAGCTGTTTTTT,14,TRBV27,TRBD1,TRBJ2-2
CASSPVRNEQFF,TGTGCCAGCAGCCCCGTCAGGAATGAGCAGTTCTTC,12,TRBV7-8,.,TRBJ2-1